This T cell receptor (beta chain) was obtained from a study of OX40 agonist ivuxolimab in advanced cancers. Produced via immunoSEQ multiplex PCR; TCRdb's table is partial and in-frame only. There are some 50,000 clones in the sample; around 80% occur only once, and about 3.1% lies in the top ten. Germline values: CDR1 SEHNR, CDR2 FQNEAQ (reference sequence). CDR3 length: 14 residues. V lost 5 bases, J lost 4 bases, and 4 bases stayed unmatched. The specimen comprised CD4+ or CD8+ T cells sorted from blood, sampled in a trial of the OX40 agonist ivuxolimab. The TCR originated in an adult with an advanced solid tumor such as melanoma, head and neck, liver or kidney cancer. The chain employs TRBV7-9 and TRBJ2-7; 11 bases line up with TRBD2. The CDR3, as DNA: TGTGCCAGCAGCACTAGCGGGAGAAGGTACGAGCAGTACTTC. As protein: CASSTSGRRYEQYF.